Below are 31 T cell receptor beta chains sequenced from a single sample in a study of radiotherapy plus CTLA-4 blockade in lung cancer. Libraries were prepared by immunoSEQ multiplex PCR; TCRdb keeps only in-frame clonotypes and omits some of them. This sample has tens of thousands of clones, with nearly 90% found just once. The sequenced sample was peripheral blood, obtained from a patient treated with radiotherapy plus ipilimumab. These receptors were taken from a human donor with non-small cell lung cancer whose response to radiotherapy plus ipilimumab could not be evaluated.

V gene TRBV4-3 combines with J gene TRBJ2-7; 9 bases match TRBD2. The CDR3 is 16 residues long. Germline V gene lookup returns CDR1 LGHNA and CDR2 YSLEER. The ends lost 5 bases at V and 8 bases at J; junction bases unmatched: 16. For the CDR3, the DNA is TGCGCCAGCAGCTCCGAACCCGGGACTAGCAGGGGTCAGCAGTACTTC. The encoded protein is CASSSEPGTSRGQQYF.

The genes are TRBV5-4 and TRBJ1-1; 9 bases align to TRBD1. The trim removed 0 bases at V and 1 base at J, leaving 1 base unmatched. The CDR3 covers 15 residues. Germline values: CDR1 SGHNT, CDR2 YYREEE (reference sequence). CDR3 sequence: CASSLGQGGNTEAFF. CDR3 DNA: TGTGCCAGCAGCTTGGGACAGGGGGGGAACACTGAAGCTTTCTTT.

This clone has a handful of counts. The chain is built from TRBV6-1 and TRBJ2-7; TRBD2 matches 9 bases. V was clipped by 6 bases and J by 0 bases; unmatched bases: 0. Looked up from germline, CDR1 is MNHNS and CDR2 is SASEGT. The CDR3 runs 13 residues. CDR3 in DNA: TGTGCCAGCAGGACTAGCGGCTCCTACGAGCAGTACTTC. Translating it yields CASRTSGSYEQYF.

The V call is TRBV2, the J call TRBJ1-5; 11 bases line up with TRBD1. V lost 6 bases, J lost 6 bases, and 7 bases stayed unmatched. Germline CDR1 is SNHLY and CDR2 is FYNNEI. This CDR3 has 15 residues. In nucleotides, the CDR3 is TGTGCCAGCAGCTATGGACAGGGGGCGTTTCAGCCCCAGCATTTT. Protein product: CASSYGQGAFQPQHF.

The chain is built from TRBV6-5 and TRBJ2-7; D is undetermined. The length of the CDR3 is 14 residues. Germline CDR1 MNHEY, CDR2 SVGAGI. Between the trimmed V and J ends, which lost 0 bases and 2 bases, there was a span of 8 bases. This CDR3 reads CASSYSQDPYEQYF. The DNA of the CDR3 is TGTGCCAGCAGTTACTCGCAGGATCCCTACGAGCAGTACTTC.

This clone was found once. An end of the junction does not agree with germline; a read error may underlie this. The chain has TRBV14 and TRBJ2-3; 8 bases are a match to TRBD2. Germline-derived CDR1 and CDR2 are SGHDN and FVKESK. The CDR3 consists of 13 residues. CDR3 in DNA: TGTGTCAGCAGCAGTAGCGGGGAATATACGCAGTATTTT. Amino acid sequence: CVSSSSGEYTQYF.

Here the CDR3 DNA reads TGCGCCAGCAGCTTGGGTTCTTCTAGAGGGGATACGCAGTATTTT. The encoded protein is CASSLGSSRGDTQYF. J is TRBJ2-3 and V is TRBV5-1, with TRBD2 as a possible D gene (5 bases). The germline CDR1 and CDR2 sequences are SGHRS and YFSETQ. There are 15 residues in the CDR3. The ends were cut back, 0 bases at V and 6 bases at J, with 14 bases in the middle. Filled out from reference TRBV5-1 and TRBJ2-3, the complete variable domain reads KAGVTQTPRYLIKTRGQQVTLSCSPISGHRSVSWYQQTPGQGLQFLFEYFSETQRNKGNFPGRFSGRQFSNSRSEMNVSTLELGDSALYLCASSLGSSRGDTQYFGPGTRLTVL.

The genes are TRBV5-6 and TRBJ1-2; a weak D match, TRBD1 (5 bases). This CDR3 is built from 14 residues. Deletions cut 8 bases from V and 5 bases from J, with 19 bases between. Germline-derived CDR1 and CDR2 are SGHDT and YYEEEE. The CDR3 DNA follows: TGTGCCAGTATTTCATCCAGGGTTCGGTATGGCTACACCTTC. Its translation is CASISSRVRYGYTF.

The chain employs TRBV5-5 and TRBJ1-6; the match to TRBD1 covers 9 bases. CDR1 and CDR2 from the germline V gene are SGHKS and YYEKEE (reference sequence). V shed 5 bases and J 6 bases; nucleotides not matched to a gene: 9. The CDR3 spans 16 residues. Written as DNA, the CDR3 is TGTGCCAGCAGTTGGGACCCGGGACAGGGTAATTCACCCCTCCACTTT. As protein: CASSWDPGQGNSPLHF.

CDR3 protein: CASSLDPGTLYGYTF. The CDR3 DNA sequence: TGTGCCAGCAGCTTAGATCCTGGCACCTTGTATGGCTACACCTTC. J is TRBJ1-2 and V is TRBV7-2, with D unclear. The CDR3 loop spans 15 amino acids. Deletions cut 1 base from V and 5 bases from J, with 14 bases between. Germline values: CDR1 SGHTA, CDR2 FQGNSA. The full variable domain, completed using reference TRBV7-2 and TRBJ1-2, is GAGVSQSPSNKVTEKGKDVELRCDPISGHTALYWYRQSLGQGLEFLIYFQGNSAPDKSGLPSDRFSAERTGGSVSTLTIQRTQQEDSAVYLCASSLDPGTLYGYTFGSGTRLTVV.

The V gene is TRBV7-2, the J gene TRBJ2-1, with 12 bases that match TRBD2. CDR1 SGHTA and CDR2 FQGNSA come from the germline V gene. The V segment lost 5 bases and the J segment 0 bases; nucleotides outside the gene matches: 8. The CDR3 loop spans 18 amino acids. CDR3 nucleotide sequence: TGTGCCAGCAGCCACGGGACTAGCGGGTTGAGCTCCTACAATGAGCAGTTCTTC. This gives the protein CASSHGTSGLSSYNEQFF.

The rearrangement links TRBV5-6 to TRBJ2-1; a possible D gene is TRBD1 (6 bases). Germline V gene lookup returns CDR1 SGHDT and CDR2 YYEEEE. The CDR3 sequence is 15 residues long. Trimming stripped 4 bases from V and 8 bases from J, with 19 bases between. CDR3 DNA: TGTGCCAGCAGCGCGACAGGTTGGGGTGGGGATGAGCAGTTCTTC. Its protein is CASSATGWGGDEQFF.

This rearrangement joins TRBV4-3 to TRBJ2-2, with 10 nucleotides matching TRBD2. The V gene's germline CDR1 is LGHNA and CDR2 YSLEER. The CDR3 loop spans 19 amino acids. Trimming at V came to 0 bases and at J to 7 bases, leaving 14 bases not matched to a gene. This chain's CDR3 is CASSQDRIRGTSVHGELFF. CDR3 nucleotides: TGCGCCAGCAGCCAAGATCGCATCCGGGGGACTAGCGTACACGGGGAGCTGTTTTTT.

Written as DNA, the CDR3 is TGTGCCAGCAGTTCCCACAGGGACCTCACTGAAGCTTTCTTT. As protein: CASSSHRDLTEAFF. This rearrangement joins TRBV27 to TRBJ1-1; D is possibly TRBD1 (6 bases). Germline loops: CDR1 MNHEY, CDR2 SMNVEV (reference sequence). The CDR3 has 14 amino acids. V was shortened by 4 bases and J by 4 bases, with 13 bases between the two germline ends.

The chain is built from TRBV2 and TRBJ2-6; 7 bases line up with TRBD2. Per the germline V gene, CDR1 is SNHLY and CDR2 is FYNNEI. Trimming at V came to 0 bases and at J to 5 bases, leaving 1 base not matched to a gene. This CDR3 region has 15 residues. DNA for the CDR3: TGTGCCAGCAGTGAAGCGCGGGGGTGGGCCAACGTCCTGACTTTC. Translated: CASSEARGWANVLTF.

This clone was seen once. The chain has TRBV5-1 and TRBJ1-4; 7 bases agree with TRBD1. V shed 4 bases, J shed 4 bases, and the junction held 4 bases outside the gene matches. Germline CDR1 reads SGHRS; CDR2 reads YFSETQ. There are 14 residues in the CDR3. CDR3 residues: CASSRDSLNEKLFF. As DNA, the CDR3 is TGCGCCAGCAGCCGGGACAGCCTTAATGAAAAACTGTTTTTT.

The chain recombines TRBV5-1 with TRBJ2-3; 11 nucleotides align to TRBD2. Germline assignment: CDR1 SGHRS and CDR2 YFSETQ. V shed 4 bases, J shed 3 bases, and the junction held 7 bases outside the gene matches. This CDR3 comprises 16 residues. CDR3 region: CASSPSTSGVTDTQYF. As DNA, the CDR3 is TGCGCCAGCAGCCCATCGACTAGCGGGGTGACAGATACGCAGTATTTT.

V and J are TRBV11-3 and TRBJ2-1, with TRBD1 as a possible D gene (7 bases). This CDR3 has 16 residues. The germline CDR1 and CDR2 sequences are SGHNT and YENEEA. V was cut by 6 bases and J by 0 bases, with 15 bases left in between. Written as DNA, the CDR3 is TGTGCCAGCAGTCTCCAGGGGGGCTACTCCTACAATGAGCAGTTCTTC. Translation gives CASSLQGGYSYNEQFF.

The rearrangement joins TRBV28 to TRBJ2-5, with a tentative D call TRBD1 (6 bases). This CDR3 has 15 amino acids. V lost 2 bases and J lost 5, with 15 bases in between. Per the germline V gene, CDR1 is MDHEN and CDR2 is SYDVKM. CDR3 residues: CASSLRRTVEETQYF. Written as DNA, the CDR3 is TGTGCCAGCAGTTTACGAAGGACAGTTGAGGAGACCCAGTACTTC.

The chain couples TRBV27 to TRBJ2-7, with D perhaps TRBD2 (5 bases). The germline V gene encodes CDR1 MNHEY and CDR2 SMNVEV (reference sequence). The CDR3 consists of 12 residues. Trimming removed 4 bases at V and 7 bases at J, with 11 bases between. This CDR3 reads CASSSPSGEQYF. CDR3 sequence (DNA): TGTGCCAGCAGTTCTCCGAGCGGAGAGCAGTACTTC.

This chain connects TRBV21-1 to TRBJ2-7; the D call TRBD2 from the table was never checked on the DNA. TRBV21-1 is listed as a pseudogene. This CDR3 contains 16 residues. CDR3 sequence reads: CASTPPLYGGFYEQYF. In nucleotides, the CDR3 is TGTGCCAGCACTCCACCTTTATATGGAGGGTTTTACGAGCAGTACTTC.

This chain links TRBV5-1 with TRBJ2-7, with TRBD2 identical over 8 bases. CDR3 length equals 15 residues. Germline CDR1 reads SGHRS; CDR2 reads YFSETQ. Losses at the gene ends were 0 bases for V and 2 bases for J; bases not matched to a gene: 4. The CDR3 region is CASSLVAGKTYEQYF. The CDR3 DNA sequence: TGCGCCAGCAGCTTGGTAGCGGGGAAAACCTACGAGCAGTACTTC.

The DNA for the CDR3 is TGTGCCAGCAGCTTGTTACAGGGATCCAATCAGCCCCAGCATTTT. This gives the protein CASSLLQGSNQPQHF. This chain connects TRBV5-8 to TRBJ1-5, with TRBD1 as a possible D gene (6 bases). V lost 1 base to trimming and J lost 3 bases, with 11 bases between them. The CDR3 covers 15 residues. Germline V gene lookup returns CDR1 SGHTS and CDR2 YDEGEE.

This chain links TRBV14 with TRBJ1-2, with D possibly TRBD1 on 5 matching bases. The CDR3 loop spans 13 amino acids. In germline, CDR1 is SGHDN, CDR2 FVKESK. Trimming took off 0 bases at V and 8 bases at J, with 10 bases between the two ends. The CDR3 loop is CASSQDTGRGYTF. Here the CDR3 DNA reads TGTGCCAGCAGCCAAGATACAGGCCGGGGCTACACCTTC.

The chain has TRBV2 and TRBJ1-2; 8 bases are a match to TRBD1. The CDR3 has 16 residues. The J segment lost 8 bases and the V segment lost 0 bases, leaving 11 bases of the junction unmatched. Per the germline V gene, CDR1 is SNHLY and CDR2 is FYNNEI. For the CDR3, the DNA is TGTGCCAGCAGTGAAGCGGGGGCACAGGGGGGGCTAGGCTACACCTTC. It specifies CASSEAGAQGGLGYTF.

The chain is built from TRBV7-2 and TRBJ2-3; 7 bases agree with TRBD1. The CDR3 spans 13 residues. The germline V gene has CDR1 SGHTA and CDR2 FQGNSA. Trimming cost V 5 bases and J 2 bases; bases outside gene matches: 1. In DNA form, the CDR3 reads TGTGCCAGCAGCCAGGGGGTCACAGATACGCAGTATTTT. It specifies CASSQGVTDTQYF.

V and J are TRBV5-1 and TRBJ2-1, with 8 nucleotides matching TRBD2. In germline, CDR1 is SGHRS, CDR2 YFSETQ. V shed 0 bases, J shed 5 bases, and the junction held 4 bases outside the gene matches. The length of the CDR3 is 15 residues. The DNA of the CDR3 is TGCGCCAGCAGCTTGGGCCCGGGAGGGAACAATGAGCAGTTCTTC. Protein: CASSLGPGGNNEQFF.

The chain is built from TRBV7-9 and TRBJ2-3; 11 bases fit TRBD2. The CDR3 loop spans 16 amino acids. The germline V gene encodes CDR1 SEHNR and CDR2 FQNEAQ (reference sequence). Unmatched junction bases numbered 5, after V lost 4 bases and J lost 2 bases. CDR3 nucleotides: TGTGCCAGCAGCTCTTTAGCGGGAGGGCTCACAGATACGCAGTATTTT. It is translated as CASSSLAGGLTDTQYF.

This clone is a singleton in its sample. The V call is TRBV5-4, the J call TRBJ2-7; 9 bases map to TRBD1. V lost 7 bases to trimming and J lost 0 bases; unmatched junction nucleotides: 5. This CDR3 has 14 amino acids. Germline CDR1 SGHNT, CDR2 YYREEE (reference sequence). This CDR3 is CASAPGQGSYEQYF. DNA for the CDR3: TGTGCCAGCGCTCCGGGACAGGGCTCCTACGAGCAGTACTTC.

This chain uses TRBV2 with TRBJ1-5; D is ambiguous. CDR3 length: 14 amino acids. The V gene's germline CDR1 is SNHLY and CDR2 FYNNEI. Trimming cost V 4 bases and J 6 bases, with 13 bases left between them. The CDR3 protein is CASSVEGVGQPQHF. The CDR3 nucleotides are TGTGCCAGCAGTGTTGAGGGAGTAGGTCAGCCCCAGCATTTT.

This chain uses TRBV6-1 with TRBJ2-2; TRBD2 matches at 11 bases. V shed 5 bases, J shed 5 bases, and the junction held 4 bases outside the gene matches. This CDR3 region has 15 residues. Germline V gene sequence: CDR1 MNHNS, CDR2 SASEGT. The CDR3: CASSLSGGGTGELFF. CDR3 nucleotide sequence: TGTGCCAGCAGTCTTAGCGGGGGGGGGACCGGGGAGCTGTTTTTT.